The T cell receptor beta chain described here comes from a study of cytomegalovirus exposure and HLA in healthy donors. Germline lookup yields CDR1 SGDLS and CDR2 YYNGEE. V lost 4 bases and J lost 5, with 12 bases in between. This CDR3 has 13 amino acids. With 60 Vbeta and 13 Jbeta primers, the PCR was carried out. Libraries were prepared by immunoSEQ multiplex PCR; TCRdb keeps only in-frame clonotypes and omits some of them. Among a few hundred thousand clones listed, roughly 90% were seen once. The sequence came from a woman younger than 35 in good health and CMV-seronegative. The sequencing input was PBMCs. V and J are TRBV9 and TRBJ1-1; the D is unclear. CDR3 sequence: CASSPTHGTEAFF. For the CDR3, the DNA is TGTGCCAGCAGCCCGACGCACGGGACTGAAGCTTTCTTT.